This paragraph covers one T cell receptor beta chain sequence. The data are from a study of blood T cell repertoires in COVID-19. Study background: The analysed material was cDNA or gDNA that came from T cells, B-cell-depleted T cells, or PBMCs.

The V gene's germline CDR1 is MRHNA and CDR2 SNTAGT. The CDR3 consists of 13 residues. V lost 6 bases and J 7 bases, leaving 13 bases between the germline ends. Profiling relied on immunoSEQ multiplex PCR, and the TCRdb table lists in-frame clones only, not all of them. The table has hundreds of thousands of clones, 89% seen once. The rearrangement links TRBV6-4 to TRBJ1-5; D call uncertain. The clonotype comes from a woman aged 60-75 years with acute or convalescent COVID-19. Sample: peripheral blood. CDR3 sequence reads: CASSLEAGQPQHF. The CDR3 nucleotides are TGTGCCAGCAGCCTTGAGGCGGGGCAGCCCCAGCATTTT.